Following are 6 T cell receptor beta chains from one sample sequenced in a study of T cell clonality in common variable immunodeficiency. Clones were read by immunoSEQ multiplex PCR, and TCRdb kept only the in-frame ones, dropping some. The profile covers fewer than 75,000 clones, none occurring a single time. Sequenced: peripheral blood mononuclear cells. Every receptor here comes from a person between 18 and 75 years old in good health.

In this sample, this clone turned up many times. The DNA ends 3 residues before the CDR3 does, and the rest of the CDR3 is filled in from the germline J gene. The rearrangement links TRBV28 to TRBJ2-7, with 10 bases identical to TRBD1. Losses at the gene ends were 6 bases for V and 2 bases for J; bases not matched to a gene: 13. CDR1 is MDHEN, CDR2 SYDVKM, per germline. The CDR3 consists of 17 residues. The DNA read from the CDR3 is TGTGCCAGCAGCACAACGCCGGGACAGGGGAACCCCTACGAG. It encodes CASSTTPGQGNPYE. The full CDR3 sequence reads CASSTTPGQGNPYEQYF. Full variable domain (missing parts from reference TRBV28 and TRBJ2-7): DVKVTQSSRYLVKRTGEKVFLECVQDMDHENMFWYRQDPGLGLRLIYFSYDVKMKEKGDIPEGYSVSREKKERFSLILESASTNQTSMYLCASSTTPGQGNPYEQYFGPGTRLTVT.

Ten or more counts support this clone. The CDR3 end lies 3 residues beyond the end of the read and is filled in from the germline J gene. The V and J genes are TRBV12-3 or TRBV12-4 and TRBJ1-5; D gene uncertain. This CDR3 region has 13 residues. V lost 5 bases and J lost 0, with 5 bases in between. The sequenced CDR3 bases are TGTGCCAGCAGTCTTCGTAGCAATCAGCCC. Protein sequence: CASSLRSNQP. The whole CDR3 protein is CASSLRSNQPQHF.

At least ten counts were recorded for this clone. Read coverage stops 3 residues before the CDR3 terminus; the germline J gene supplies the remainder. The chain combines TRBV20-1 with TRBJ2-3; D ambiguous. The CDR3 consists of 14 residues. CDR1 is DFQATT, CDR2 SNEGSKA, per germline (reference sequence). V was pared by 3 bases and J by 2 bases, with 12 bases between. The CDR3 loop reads CSARSLENTDTQYF. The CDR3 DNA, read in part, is TGCAGTGCTAGGAGCCTAGAAAACACAGATACG.

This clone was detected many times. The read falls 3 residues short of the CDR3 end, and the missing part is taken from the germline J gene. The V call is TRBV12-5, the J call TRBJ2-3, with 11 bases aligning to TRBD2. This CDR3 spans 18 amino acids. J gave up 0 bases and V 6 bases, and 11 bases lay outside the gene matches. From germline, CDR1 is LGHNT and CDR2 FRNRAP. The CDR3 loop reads CASGLIAGGYLSTDTQYF. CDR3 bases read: TGTGCTAGTGGCCTTATAGCGGGGGGGTATCTAAGCACAGATACG.

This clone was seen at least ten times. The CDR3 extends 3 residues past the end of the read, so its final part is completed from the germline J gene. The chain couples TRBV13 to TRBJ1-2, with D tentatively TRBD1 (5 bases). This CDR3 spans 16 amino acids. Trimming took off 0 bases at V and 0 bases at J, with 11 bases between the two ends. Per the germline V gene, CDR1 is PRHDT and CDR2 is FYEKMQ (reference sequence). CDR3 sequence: CASSLGLGPTNYGYTF. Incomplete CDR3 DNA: TGTGCCAGCAGCTTAGGTCTGGGGCCCACTAACTATGGC. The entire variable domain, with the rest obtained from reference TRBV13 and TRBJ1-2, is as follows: AAGVIQSPRHLIKEKRETATLKCYPIPRHDTVYWYQQGPGQDPQFLISFYEKMQSDKGSIPDRFSAQQFSDYHSELNMSSLELGDSALYFCASSLGLGPTNYGYTFGSGTRLTVV.

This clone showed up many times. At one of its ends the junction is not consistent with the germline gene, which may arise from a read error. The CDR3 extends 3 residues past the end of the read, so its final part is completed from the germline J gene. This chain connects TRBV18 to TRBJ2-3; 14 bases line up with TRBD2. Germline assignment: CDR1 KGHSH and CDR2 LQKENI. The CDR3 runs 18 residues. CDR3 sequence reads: CASSPRLAGGLGTGTQYF. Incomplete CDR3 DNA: TGTGCCAGCTCACCGCGACTAGCGGGGGGGCTCGGCACAGGTACG.